Below are 5 T cell receptor beta chains sequenced from a single sample in a study of blood T cell repertoires in COVID-19. Data came from immunoSEQ multiplex PCR; TCRdb stores just in-frame clones and leaves some out. The table has fewer than 350,000 clones, roughly 89% seen once. Material for sequencing was peripheral blood. Receptor source: a man aged 30-40 years with COVID-19, enrolled during active disease.

The count of this clone is one. J is TRBJ2-5 and V is TRBV5-4; perhaps TRBD1 as D (5 bases). This CDR3 has 15 amino acids. The V and J ends lost 6 bases and 2 bases respectively, with 17 bases between them. The germline CDR1 and CDR2 sequences are SGHNT and YYREEE (reference sequence). The CDR3 reads CASNLARQGQETQYF. The CDR3 nucleotides are TGTGCCAGCAACTTAGCCCGGCAGGGACAAGAGACCCAGTACTTC. The full variable domain, in which reference TRBV5-4 and TRBJ2-5 provide the parts outside the CDR3, is ETGVTQSPTHLIKTRGQQVTLRCSSQSGHNTVSWYQQALGQGPQFIFQYYREEENGRGNFPPRFSGLQFPNYSSELNVNALELDDSALYLCASNLARQGQETQYFGPGTRLLVL.

This clone appeared a single time. The chain uses TRBV7-2 and TRBJ1-2; 10 bases line up with TRBD1. Germline CDR1 is SGHTA and CDR2 is FQGNSA. This CDR3 comprises 16 residues. J gave up 0 bases and V 4 bases, and 5 bases lay outside the gene matches. CDR3: CASSSWGQGSNYGYTF. The DNA of the CDR3 is TGTGCCAGCAGCTCGTGGGGACAGGGGTCTAACTATGGCTACACCTTC.

This clone was counted once. The chain carries TRBV7-2 and TRBJ2-1; weak D call: TRBD1 (6 bases). Trimming removed 0 bases from V and 6 bases from J, with 12 bases in between. This CDR3 has 15 amino acids. Germline CDR1 SGHTA, CDR2 FQGNSA. CDR3 sequence: CASSLAGAASNEQFF. The DNA for the CDR3 is TGTGCCAGCAGCTTAGCGGGGGCAGCTAGCAATGAGCAGTTCTTC.

The genes are TRBV7-8 and TRBJ2-1, with 7 bases fitting TRBD2. Germline V gene lookup returns CDR1 SGHVS and CDR2 FQNEAQ. This CDR3 region has 11 residues. The V segment lost 4 bases and the J segment 12 bases; nucleotides outside the gene matches: 3. CDR3 coding DNA: TGTGCCAGCAGCTCTGGACTAGTGCAGTTCTTC. It specifies CASSSGLVQFF.

The chain recombines TRBV2 with TRBJ2-7; D is perhaps TRBD1 (6 bases). Trimming cost V 6 bases and J 2 bases, with 17 bases left between them. The CDR3 consists of 15 residues. Germline V gene sequence: CDR1 SNHLY, CDR2 FYNNEI. CDR3 region: CASSVQAQGTYEQYF. In DNA form, the CDR3 reads TGTGCCAGCAGCGTGCAAGCACAGGGAACCTACGAGCAGTACTTC.